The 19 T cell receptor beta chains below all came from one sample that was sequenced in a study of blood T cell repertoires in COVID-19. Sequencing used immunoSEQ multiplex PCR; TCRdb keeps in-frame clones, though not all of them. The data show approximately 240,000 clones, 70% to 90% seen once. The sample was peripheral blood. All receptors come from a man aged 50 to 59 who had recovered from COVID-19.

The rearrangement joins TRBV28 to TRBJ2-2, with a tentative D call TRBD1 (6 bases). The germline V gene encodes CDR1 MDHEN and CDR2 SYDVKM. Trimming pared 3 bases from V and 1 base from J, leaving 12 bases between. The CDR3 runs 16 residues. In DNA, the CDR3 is TGTGCCAGCAGTTTGACAGGACCATGGAACACCGGGGAGCTGTTTTTT. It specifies CASSLTGPWNTGELFF.

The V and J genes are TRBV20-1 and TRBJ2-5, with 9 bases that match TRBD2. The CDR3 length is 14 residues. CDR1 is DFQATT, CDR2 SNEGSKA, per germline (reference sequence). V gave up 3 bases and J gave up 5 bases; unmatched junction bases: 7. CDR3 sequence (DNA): TGCAGTGCTAGTATGCGGGAGGGCCAGGAGACCCAGTACTTC. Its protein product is CSASMREGQETQYF.

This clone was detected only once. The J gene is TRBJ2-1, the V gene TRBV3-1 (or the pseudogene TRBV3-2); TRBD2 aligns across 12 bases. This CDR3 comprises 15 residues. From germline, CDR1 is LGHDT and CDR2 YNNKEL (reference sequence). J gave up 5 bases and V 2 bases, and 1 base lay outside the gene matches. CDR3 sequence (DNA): TGTGCCAGCAGCCAATGGACTAGCGGGAACAATGAGCAGTTCTTC. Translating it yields CASSQWTSGNNEQFF.

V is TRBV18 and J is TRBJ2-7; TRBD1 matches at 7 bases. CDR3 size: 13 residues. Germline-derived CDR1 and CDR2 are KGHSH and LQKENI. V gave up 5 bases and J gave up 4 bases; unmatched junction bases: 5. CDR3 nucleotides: TGTGCCAGCTCATCCGGGACAGTTTACGAGCAGTACTTC. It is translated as CASSSGTVYEQYF.

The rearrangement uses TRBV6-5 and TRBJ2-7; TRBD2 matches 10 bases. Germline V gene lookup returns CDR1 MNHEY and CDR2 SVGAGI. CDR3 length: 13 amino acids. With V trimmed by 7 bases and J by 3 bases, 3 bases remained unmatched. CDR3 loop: CASTGTSVYEQYF. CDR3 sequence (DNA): TGTGCCAGCACCGGGACTAGCGTCTACGAGCAGTACTTC.

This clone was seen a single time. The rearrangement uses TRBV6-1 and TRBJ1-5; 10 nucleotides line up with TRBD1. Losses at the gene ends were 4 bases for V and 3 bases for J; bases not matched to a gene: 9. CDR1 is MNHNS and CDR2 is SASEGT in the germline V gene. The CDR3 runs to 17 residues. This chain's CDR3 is CASSGQGALSSNQPQHF. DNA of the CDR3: TGTGCCAGCAGTGGACAGGGGGCGCTTAGCTCCAATCAGCCCCAGCATTTT.

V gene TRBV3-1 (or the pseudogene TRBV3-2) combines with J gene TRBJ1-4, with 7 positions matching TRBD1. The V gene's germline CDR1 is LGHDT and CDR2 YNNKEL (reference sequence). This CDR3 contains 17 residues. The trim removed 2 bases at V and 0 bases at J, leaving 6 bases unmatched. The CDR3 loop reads CASSQRGRGSTNEKLFF. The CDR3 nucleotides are TGTGCCAGCAGCCAAAGGGGGCGGGGATCAACTAATGAAAAACTGTTTTTT.

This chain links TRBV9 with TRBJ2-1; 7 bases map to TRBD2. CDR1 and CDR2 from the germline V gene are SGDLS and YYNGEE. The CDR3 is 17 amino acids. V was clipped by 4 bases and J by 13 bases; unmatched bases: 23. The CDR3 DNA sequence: TGTGCCAGCAGCCCCCCCGGTTCGGGGGGAGGGGTCGGGGCTCAGTTCTTC. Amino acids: CASSPPGSGGGVGAQFF.

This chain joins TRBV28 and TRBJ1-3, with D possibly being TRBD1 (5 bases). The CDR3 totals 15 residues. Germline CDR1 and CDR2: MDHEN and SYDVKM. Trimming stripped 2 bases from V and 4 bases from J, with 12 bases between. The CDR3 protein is CASSLGGIGGNTIYF. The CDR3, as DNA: TGTGCCAGCAGTTTAGGGGGGATTGGAGGAAACACCATATATTTT.

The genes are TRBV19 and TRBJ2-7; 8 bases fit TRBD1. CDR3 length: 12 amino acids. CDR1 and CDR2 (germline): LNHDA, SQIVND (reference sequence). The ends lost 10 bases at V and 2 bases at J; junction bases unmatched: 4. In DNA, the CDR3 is TGTGCCACAGGGGACAGGACCTACGAGCAGTACTTC. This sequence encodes CATGDRTYEQYF.

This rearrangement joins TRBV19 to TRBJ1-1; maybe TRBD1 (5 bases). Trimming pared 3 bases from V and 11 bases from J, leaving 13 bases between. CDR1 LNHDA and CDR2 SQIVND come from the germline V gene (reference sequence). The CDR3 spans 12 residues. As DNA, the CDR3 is TGTGCCAGTAGTATCACGATGGGGCCCGCTTTCTTT. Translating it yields CASSITMGPAFF.

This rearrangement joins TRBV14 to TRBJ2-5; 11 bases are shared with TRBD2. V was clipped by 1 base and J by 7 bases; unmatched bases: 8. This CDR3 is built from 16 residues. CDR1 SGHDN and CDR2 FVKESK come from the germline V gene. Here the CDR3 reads CASSQGLAGTRGTQYF. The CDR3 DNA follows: TGTGCCAGCAGCCAAGGACTAGCGGGGACCCGGGGGACCCAGTACTTC.

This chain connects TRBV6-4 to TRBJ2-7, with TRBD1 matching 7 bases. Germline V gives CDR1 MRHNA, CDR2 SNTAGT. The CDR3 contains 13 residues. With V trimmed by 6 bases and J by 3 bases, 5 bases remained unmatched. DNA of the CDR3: TGTGCCAGCAGCCGGGACAGTAACTACGAGCAGTACTTC. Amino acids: CASSRDSNYEQYF.

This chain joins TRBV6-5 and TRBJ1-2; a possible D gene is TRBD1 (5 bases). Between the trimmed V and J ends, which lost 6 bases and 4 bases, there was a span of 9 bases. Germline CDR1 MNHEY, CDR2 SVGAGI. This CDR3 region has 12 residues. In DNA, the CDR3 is TGTGCCAGCAGCAGGGATGGCTATGGCTACACCTTC. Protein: CASSRDGYGYTF.

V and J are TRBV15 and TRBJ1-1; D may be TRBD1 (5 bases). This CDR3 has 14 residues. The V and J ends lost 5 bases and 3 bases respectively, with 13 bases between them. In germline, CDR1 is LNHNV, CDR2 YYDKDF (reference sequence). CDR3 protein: CATSPMSRDTEAFF. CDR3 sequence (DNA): TGTGCCACCAGCCCAATGAGCAGGGACACTGAAGCTTTCTTT.

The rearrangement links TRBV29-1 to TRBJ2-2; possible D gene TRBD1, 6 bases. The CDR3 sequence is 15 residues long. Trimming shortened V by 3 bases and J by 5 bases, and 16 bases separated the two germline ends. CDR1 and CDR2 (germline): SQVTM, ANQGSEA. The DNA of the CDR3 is TGCAGCGTTGAGAGCAGGGGAAGTTTGACCGGGGAGCTGTTTTTT. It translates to CSVESRGSLTGELFF.

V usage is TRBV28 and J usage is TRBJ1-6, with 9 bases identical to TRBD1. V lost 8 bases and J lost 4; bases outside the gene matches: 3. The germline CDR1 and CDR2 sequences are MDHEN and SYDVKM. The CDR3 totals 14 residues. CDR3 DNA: TGTGCCAGCGTAGGACAGGGGTATAATTCACCCCTCCACTTT. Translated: CASVGQGYNSPLHF.

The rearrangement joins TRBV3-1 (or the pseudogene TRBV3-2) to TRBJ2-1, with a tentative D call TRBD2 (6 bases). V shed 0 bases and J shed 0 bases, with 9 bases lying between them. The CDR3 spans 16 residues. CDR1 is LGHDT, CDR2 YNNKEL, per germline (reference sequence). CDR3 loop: CASSQDGGISYNEQFF. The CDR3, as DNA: TGTGCCAGCAGCCAAGATGGGGGGATCTCCTACAATGAGCAGTTCTTC.

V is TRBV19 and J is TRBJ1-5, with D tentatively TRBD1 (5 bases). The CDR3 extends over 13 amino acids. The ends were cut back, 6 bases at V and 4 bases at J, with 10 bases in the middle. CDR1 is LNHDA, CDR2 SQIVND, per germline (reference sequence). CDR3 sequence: CASSGRQNQPQHF. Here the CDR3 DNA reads TGTGCCAGTAGCGGCCGACAGAATCAGCCCCAGCATTTT.